The TCR beta chain under discussion was sequenced for a study of regulatory T cells in long-lasting Graves disease. Time point of the sample: newly diagnosed GD, antithyroid drugs for less than 3 months. RNA extracted from PBMCs served as the sequencing template. The V end was cut by 1 base, the J end by 1 base, with 9 bases between. The CDR3 is made up of 15 amino acids. CDR1 is LNHDA and CDR2 is SQIVND in the germline V gene (reference sequence). This clonotype was found many times. Antigen unknown. Study-level findings and limits: When disease was persistent, TRBV28, TRBJ1-2 and TRBJ2-5 were the favored segments. The researchers studied only peripheral blood, not thyroid tissue.

Arm-PCR of CDR3 regions and iRepertoire HTBI primers were the basis on which TCR beta libraries were built. Methods used by the authors: Identification yielded around 58 TRBV and roughly 14 TRBJ segments across samples. One entry per CDR3 protein results from TCRdb running MiXCR on the multiplex PCR reads. Clone size and V and J calls follow TCRdb, not the original study. This table has fewer than 400,000 distinct CDR3 sequences, 15% to 20% appearing once. Sequencing was performed on peripheral blood mononuclear cells (PBMCs), taken at new diagnosis, from a patient treated with antithyroid drugs. The sequence derives from a female donor with Graves disease. The chain couples TRBV19 to TRBJ2-3, with D perhaps TRBD2 (5 bases). The CDR3 protein is CASSIGVRGTDTQYF. In DNA form, the CDR3 reads TGTGCCAGTAGTATAGGCGTGAGGGGCACAGATACGCAGTATTTT.